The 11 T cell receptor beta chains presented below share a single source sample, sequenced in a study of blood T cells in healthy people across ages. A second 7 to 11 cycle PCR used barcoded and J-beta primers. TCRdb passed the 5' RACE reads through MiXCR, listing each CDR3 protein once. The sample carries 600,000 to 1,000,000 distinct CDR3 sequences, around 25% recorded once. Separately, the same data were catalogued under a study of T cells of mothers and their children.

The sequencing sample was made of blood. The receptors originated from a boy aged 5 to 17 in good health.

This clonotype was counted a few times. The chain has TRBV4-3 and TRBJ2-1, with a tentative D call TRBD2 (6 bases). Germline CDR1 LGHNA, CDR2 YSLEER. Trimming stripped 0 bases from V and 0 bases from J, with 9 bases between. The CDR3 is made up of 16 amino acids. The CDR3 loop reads CASSQDAGFSYNEQFF. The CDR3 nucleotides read TGCGCCAGCAGCCAAGATGCGGGGTTCTCCTACAATGAGCAGTTCTTC.

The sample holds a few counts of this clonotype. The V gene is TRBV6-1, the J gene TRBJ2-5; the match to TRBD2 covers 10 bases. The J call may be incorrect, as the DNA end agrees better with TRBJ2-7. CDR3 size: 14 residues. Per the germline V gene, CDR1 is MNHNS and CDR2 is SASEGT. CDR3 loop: CASSELAGVSEQYF. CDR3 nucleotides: TGTGCCAGCAGTGAGCTAGCGGGAGTGTCCGAGCAGTACTTC.

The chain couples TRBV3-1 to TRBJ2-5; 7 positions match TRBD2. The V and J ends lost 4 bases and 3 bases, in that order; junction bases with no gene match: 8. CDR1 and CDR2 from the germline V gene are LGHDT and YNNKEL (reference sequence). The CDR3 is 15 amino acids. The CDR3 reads CASSPVWGGKETQYF. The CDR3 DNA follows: TGTGCCAGCAGCCCTGTTTGGGGGGGTAAAGAGACCCAGTACTTC.

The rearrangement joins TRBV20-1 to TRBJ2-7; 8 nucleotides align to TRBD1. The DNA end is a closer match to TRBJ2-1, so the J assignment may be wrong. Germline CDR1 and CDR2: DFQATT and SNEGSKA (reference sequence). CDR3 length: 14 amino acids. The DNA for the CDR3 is TGCAGTGCTTCAGGGGGCACGGTCTACAATGAGCAGTTCTTC. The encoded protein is CSASGGTVYNEQFF.

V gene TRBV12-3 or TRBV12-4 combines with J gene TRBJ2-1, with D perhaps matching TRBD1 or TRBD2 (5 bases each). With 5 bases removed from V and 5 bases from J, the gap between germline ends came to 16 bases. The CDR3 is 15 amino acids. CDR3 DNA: TGTGCCAGCAGTAGGGACGGCCAGGCCCACAATGAGCAGTTCTTC. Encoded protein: CASSRDGQAHNEQFF.

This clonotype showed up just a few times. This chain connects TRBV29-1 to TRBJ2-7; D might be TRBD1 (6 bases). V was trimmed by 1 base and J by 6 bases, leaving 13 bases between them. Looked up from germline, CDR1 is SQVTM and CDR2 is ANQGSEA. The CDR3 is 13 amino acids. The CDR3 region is CSVEGGGFGEQYF. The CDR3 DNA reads TGCAGCGTTGAAGGAGGGGGTTTTGGCGAGCAGTACTTC.

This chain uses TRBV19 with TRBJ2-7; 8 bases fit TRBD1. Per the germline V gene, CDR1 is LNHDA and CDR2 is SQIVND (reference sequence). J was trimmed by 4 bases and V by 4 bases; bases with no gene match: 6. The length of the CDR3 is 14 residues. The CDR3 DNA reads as TGTGCCAGTAGTAAAGGGACAGGAACGTACGAGCAGTACTTC. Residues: CASSKGTGTYEQYF.

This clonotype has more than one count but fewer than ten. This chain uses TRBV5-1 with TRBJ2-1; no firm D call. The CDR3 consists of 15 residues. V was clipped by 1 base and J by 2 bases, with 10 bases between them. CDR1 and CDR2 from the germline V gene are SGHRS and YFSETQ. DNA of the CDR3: TGCGCCAGCAGCTTGACCACGAACCCCTACAATGAGCAGTTCTTC. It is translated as CASSLTTNPYNEQFF.

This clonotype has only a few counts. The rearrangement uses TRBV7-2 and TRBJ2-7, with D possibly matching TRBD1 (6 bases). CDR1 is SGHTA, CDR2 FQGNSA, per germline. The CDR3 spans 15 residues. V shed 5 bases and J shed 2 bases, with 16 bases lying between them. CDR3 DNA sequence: TGTGCCAGCAGCCAGGGCCGGGACACCACCTACGAGCAGTACTTC. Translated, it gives CASSQGRDTTYEQYF.

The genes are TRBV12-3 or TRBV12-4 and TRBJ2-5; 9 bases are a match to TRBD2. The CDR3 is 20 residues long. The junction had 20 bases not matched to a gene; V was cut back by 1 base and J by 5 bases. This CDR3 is CASSLGGGGRAGRSRETQYF. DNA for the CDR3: TGTGCCAGCAGTTTAGGAGGAGGCGGGAGGGCCGGTCGGAGTCGGGAGACCCAGTACTTC.

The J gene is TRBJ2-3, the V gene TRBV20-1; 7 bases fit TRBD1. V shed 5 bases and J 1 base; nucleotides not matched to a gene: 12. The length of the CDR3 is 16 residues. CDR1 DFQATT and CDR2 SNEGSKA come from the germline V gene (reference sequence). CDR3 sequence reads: CSAPPRQGEGTDTQYF. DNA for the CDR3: TGCAGTGCTCCTCCCAGACAGGGTGAGGGCACAGATACGCAGTATTTT.